Included here is one T cell receptor (beta chain) sequence, with context. What it recognizes is unknown. The data derive from a study of T-cell memory formation after mild COVID-19. Study at large: TCR clusters were mostly donor specific. Study conclusions and caveats: Whereas later expanders leaned CD4+, clones contracting day 15 to 85 showed a balanced CD4/CD8 makeup.

TCRdb used MiXCR to reprocess the 5' RACE reads, holding one entry per CDR3 protein. The sample has about 200,000 distinct CDR3 sequences; roughly 17% are singletons. The CDR3 contains 16 residues. Losses at the gene ends were 3 bases for V and 4 bases for J; bases not matched to a gene: 7. Germline V gene sequence: CDR1 MGHRA, CDR2 YSYEKL. Sequencing input: PBMCs or a T cell subset sorted from them (not recorded which). V usage is TRBV4-1 and J usage is TRBJ1-2, with 11 positions matching TRBD1. This TCR derives from an adult woman who had mild COVID-19 (a few samples of this study predate the infection). Cell type and time point are not known. This CDR3 is CASSHLRDRGSYGYTF. The CDR3 DNA is TGCGCCAGCAGCCACCTCCGGGACAGGGGGTCCTATGGCTACACCTTC.